A selection of T cell receptor beta chains follows, all from one sample in a study of cytomegalovirus exposure and HLA in healthy donors. Sequencing was performed with immunoSEQ multiplex PCR; in TCRdb, only in-frame clones are kept and a portion is missing. Among around 120,000 clones listed, roughly three fifths were seen once. The sample was PBMCs. These receptor sequences come from a man aged 35-49 years in good health and CMV-seropositive. CDR3s include the opening cysteine and the closing phenylalanine or tryptophan. D genes are given only for firm matches. Only part of the rows carry a size: once, few, many, or a class if the clone is expanded.

clone size	V gene	D gene	J gene	CDR3 DNA	CDR3 protein
.	TRBV30	.	TRBJ1-6	TGTGCCTGGAGTGTACTAACATTCGTTAATTCACCCCTCCACTTT	CAWSVLTFVNSPLHF
.	TRBV5-6	.	TRBJ1-2	TGTGCCAGCAGCTCACTAGACGCCTATGGCTACACCTTC	CASSSLDAYGYTF
.	TRBV7-8	.	TRBJ2-7	TGTGCCAGCAGCTTAGAACTAGGGGGCGAGCAGTACTTC	CASSLELGGEQYF
.	TRBV4-2	TRBD1	TRBJ1-4	TGTGCCAGCAGCCAAGCAACAGGGGGCGTAGAAAAACTGTTTTTT	CASSQATGGVEKLFF
few	TRBV7-2	.	TRBJ2-7	TGTGCCAGCAGCTTAGTTCAGTCAGGGTACTCTGCCTTC	CASSLVQSGYSAF
.	TRBV29-1	.	TRBJ2-1	TGCAGCGTTGGGCTTTCGATCAATGAGCAGTTCTTC	CSVGLSINEQFF
.	TRBV5-6	TRBD1	TRBJ1-1	TGTGCCAGCAGCTACGGGGACAGGGGGCAACCTGAAGCTTTCTTT	CASSYGDRGQPEAFF
.	TRBV9	TRBD1	TRBJ1-2	TGTGCCAGCAGCGCCCTCACAGGGGACGGCTACACCTTC	CASSALTGDGYTF
.	TRBV7-9	TRBD2	TRBJ2-7	TGTGCCAGTAGTATAACCGGGACTAGCGGTTACTACGAGCAGTACTTC	CASSITGTSGYYEQYF
.	TRBV2	.	TRBJ1-2	TGTGCCAGCAGGGGACGTGACAGGCTTCTCATCTTC	CASRGRDRLLIF